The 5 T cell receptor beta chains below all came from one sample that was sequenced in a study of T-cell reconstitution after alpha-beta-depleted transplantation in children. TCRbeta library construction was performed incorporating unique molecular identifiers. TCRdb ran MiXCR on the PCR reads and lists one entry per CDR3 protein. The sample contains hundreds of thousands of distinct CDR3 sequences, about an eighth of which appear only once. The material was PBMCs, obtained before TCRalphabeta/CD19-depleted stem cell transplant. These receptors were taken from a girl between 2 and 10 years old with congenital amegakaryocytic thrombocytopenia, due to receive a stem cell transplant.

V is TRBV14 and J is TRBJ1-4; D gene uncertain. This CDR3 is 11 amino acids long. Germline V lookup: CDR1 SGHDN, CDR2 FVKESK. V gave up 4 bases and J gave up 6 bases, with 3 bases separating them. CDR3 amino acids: CASSRHEKLFF. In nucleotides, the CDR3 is TGTGCCAGCAGCCGTCATGAAAAACTGTTTTTT.

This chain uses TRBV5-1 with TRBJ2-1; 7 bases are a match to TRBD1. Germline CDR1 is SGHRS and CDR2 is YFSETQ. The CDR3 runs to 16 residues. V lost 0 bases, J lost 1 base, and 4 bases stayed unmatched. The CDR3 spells CASSLGDRRSYNEQFF. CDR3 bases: TGCGCCAGCAGCTTGGGGGACAGAAGATCCTACAATGAGCAGTTCTTC. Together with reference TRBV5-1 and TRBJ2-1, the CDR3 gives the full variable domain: KAGVTQTPRYLIKTRGQQVTLSCSPISGHRSVSWYQQTPGQGLQFLFEYFSETQRNKGNFPGRFSGRQFSNSRSEMNVSTLELGDSALYLCASSLGDRRSYNEQFFGPGTRLTVL.

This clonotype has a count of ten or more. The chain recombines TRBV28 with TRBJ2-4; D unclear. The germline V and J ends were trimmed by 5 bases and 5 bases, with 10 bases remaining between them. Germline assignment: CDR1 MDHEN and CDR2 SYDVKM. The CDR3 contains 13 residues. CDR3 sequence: CASSEVGQNIQYF. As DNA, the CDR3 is TGTGCCAGCAGTGAGGTCGGCCAAAACATTCAGTACTTC.

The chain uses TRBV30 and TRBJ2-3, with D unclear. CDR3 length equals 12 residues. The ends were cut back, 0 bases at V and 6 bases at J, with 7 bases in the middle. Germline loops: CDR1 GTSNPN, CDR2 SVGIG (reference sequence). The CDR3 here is CAWSVMGDTQYF. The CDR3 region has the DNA TGTGCCTGGAGTGTCATGGGGGATACGCAGTATTTT.

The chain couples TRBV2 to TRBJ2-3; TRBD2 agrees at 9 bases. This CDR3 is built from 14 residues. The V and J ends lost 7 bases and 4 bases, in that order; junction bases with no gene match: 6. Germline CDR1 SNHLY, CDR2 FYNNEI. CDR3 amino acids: CASTMGLASDTQYF. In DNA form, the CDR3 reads TGTGCCAGCACCATGGGACTAGCATCAGATACGCAGTATTTT.